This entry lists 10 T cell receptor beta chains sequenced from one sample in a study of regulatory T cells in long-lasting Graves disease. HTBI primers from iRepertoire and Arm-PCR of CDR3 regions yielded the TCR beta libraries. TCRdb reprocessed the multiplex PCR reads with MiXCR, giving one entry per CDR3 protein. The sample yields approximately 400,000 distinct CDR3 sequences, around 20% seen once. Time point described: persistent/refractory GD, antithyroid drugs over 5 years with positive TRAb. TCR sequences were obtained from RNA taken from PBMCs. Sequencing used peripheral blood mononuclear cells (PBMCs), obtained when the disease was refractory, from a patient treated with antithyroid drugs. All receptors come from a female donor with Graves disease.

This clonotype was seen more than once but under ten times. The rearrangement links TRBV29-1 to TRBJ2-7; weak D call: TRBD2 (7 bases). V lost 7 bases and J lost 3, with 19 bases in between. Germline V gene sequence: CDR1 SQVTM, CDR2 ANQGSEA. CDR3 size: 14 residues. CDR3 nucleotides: TGCAGCGGGGGGGCTAGCGGAATGTTCTACGAGCAGTACTTC. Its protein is CSGGASGMFYEQYF.

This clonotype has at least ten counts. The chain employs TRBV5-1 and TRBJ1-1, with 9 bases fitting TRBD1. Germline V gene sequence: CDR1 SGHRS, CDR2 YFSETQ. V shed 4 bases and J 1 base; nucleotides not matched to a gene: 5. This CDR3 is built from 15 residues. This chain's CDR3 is CASSADRGSNTEAFF. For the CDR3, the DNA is TGCGCCAGCAGCGCGGACAGGGGATCGAACACTGAAGCTTTCTTT.

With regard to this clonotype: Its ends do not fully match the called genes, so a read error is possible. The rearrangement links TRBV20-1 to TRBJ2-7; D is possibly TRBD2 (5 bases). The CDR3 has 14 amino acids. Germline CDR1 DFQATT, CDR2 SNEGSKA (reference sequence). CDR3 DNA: TGCAGTGCCAGAGCCCTGACGGGAAAGGGTGAGCAGTACTTC. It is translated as CSARALTGKGEQYF.

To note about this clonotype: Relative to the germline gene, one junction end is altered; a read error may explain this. The CDR3 sequence is CASTYGARETQYF. In DNA form, the CDR3 reads TGTGCCAGCACTTACGGGGCTAGAGAGACCCAGTACTTC. V usage is TRBV6-5 and J usage is TRBJ2-5, with D perhaps given as TRBD1 or TRBD2 (5 bases each). The CDR3 contains 13 residues. Looked up from germline, CDR1 is MNHEY and CDR2 is SVGAGI.

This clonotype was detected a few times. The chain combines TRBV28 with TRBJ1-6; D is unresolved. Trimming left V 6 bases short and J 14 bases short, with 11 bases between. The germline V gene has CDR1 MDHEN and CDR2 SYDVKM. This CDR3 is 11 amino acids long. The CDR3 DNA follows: TGTGCCAGCAGGATTGATGGGTCCCTCCACTTT. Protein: CASRIDGSLHF.

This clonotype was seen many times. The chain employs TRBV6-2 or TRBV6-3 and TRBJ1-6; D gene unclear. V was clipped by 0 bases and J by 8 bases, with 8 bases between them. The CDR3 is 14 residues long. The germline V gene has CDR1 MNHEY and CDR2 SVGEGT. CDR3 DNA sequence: TGTGCCAGCAGTTACTCTGTGATAGATTCACCCCTCCACTTT. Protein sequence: CASSYSVIDSPLHF.

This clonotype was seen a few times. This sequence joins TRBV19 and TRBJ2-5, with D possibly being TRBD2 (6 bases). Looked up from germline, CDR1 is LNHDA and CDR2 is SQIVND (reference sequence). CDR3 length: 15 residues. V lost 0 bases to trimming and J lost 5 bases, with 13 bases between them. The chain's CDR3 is CASSIEWEAWETQYF. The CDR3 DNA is TGTGCCAGTAGTATAGAATGGGAGGCCTGGGAGACCCAGTACTTC. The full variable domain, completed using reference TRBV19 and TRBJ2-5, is DGGITQSPKYLFRKEGQNVTLSCEQNLNHDAMYWYRQDPGQGLRLIYYSQIVNDFQKGDIAEGYSVSREKKESFPLTVTSAQKNPTAFYLCASSIEWEAWETQYFGPGTRLLVL.

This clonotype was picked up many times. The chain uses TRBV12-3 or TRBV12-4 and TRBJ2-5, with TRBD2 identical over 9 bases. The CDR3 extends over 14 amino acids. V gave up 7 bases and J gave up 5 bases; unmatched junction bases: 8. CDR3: CASTLSGRTETQYF. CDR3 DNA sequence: TGTGCCAGCACCCTTAGCGGGAGAACGGAGACCCAGTACTTC.

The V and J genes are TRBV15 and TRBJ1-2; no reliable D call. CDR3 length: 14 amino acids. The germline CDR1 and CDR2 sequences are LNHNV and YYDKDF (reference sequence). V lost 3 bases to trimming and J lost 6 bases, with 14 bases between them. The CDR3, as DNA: TGTGCCACCAGCAGTGCCTCGAGGAGCGATGGCTACACCTTC. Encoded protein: CATSSASRSDGYTF.

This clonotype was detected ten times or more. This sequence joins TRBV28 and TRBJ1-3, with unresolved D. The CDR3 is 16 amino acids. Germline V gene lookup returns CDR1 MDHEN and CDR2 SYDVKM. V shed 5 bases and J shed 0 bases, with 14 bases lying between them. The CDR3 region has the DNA TGTGCCAGCAGTCTACTAGGACTCAGCTCTGGAAACACCATATATTTT. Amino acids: CASSLLGLSSGNTIYF.